The text below deals with one T cell receptor beta chain. Its antigen remains unknown. The CDR3 spans 16 residues. The germline V gene has CDR1 LGHDT and CDR2 YNNKEL (reference sequence). Trimming took off 0 bases at V and 0 bases at J, with 8 bases between the two ends. These data belong to a study of T-cell memory formation after mild COVID-19. 5'RACE with constant-segment primers yielded barcoded, UMI-tagged TCR alpha and TCR beta cDNA libraries. TCRdb re-called the 5' RACE reads with MiXCR, one entry per CDR3 protein. The repertoire holds hundreds of thousands of distinct CDR3 sequences, with 20% as singletons. Points from the study as a whole: Second-wave clones peaking on day 37 lacked confirmed SARS-CoV-2 specificity. In pre-infection memory, a portion of responding clones appeared, which suggested that cross-reactive memory joined. CD4/CD8 balance held among clones contracting day 15 to 85, and later expanders leaned CD4+.

The sample consisted of PBMCs or a T cell subset sorted from them (not recorded which). This chain uses TRBV3-1 with TRBJ2-2; possibly TRBD1 for D (5 bases). The TCR originated in an adult woman who had mild COVID-19 (a few samples of this study predate the infection). Cell type and time point are not known. As DNA, the CDR3 is TGTGCCAGCAGCCAAGAGGGCAGGGCGAACACCGGGGAGCTGTTTTTT. This codes for CASSQEGRANTGELFF. Variable domain in full (rest from reference TRBV3-1 and TRBJ2-2): DTAVSQTPKYLVTQMGNDKSIKCEQNLGHDTMYWYKQDSKKFLKIMFSYNNKELIINETVPNRFSPKSPDKAHLNLHINSLELGDSAVYFCASSQEGRANTGELFFGEGSRLTVL.